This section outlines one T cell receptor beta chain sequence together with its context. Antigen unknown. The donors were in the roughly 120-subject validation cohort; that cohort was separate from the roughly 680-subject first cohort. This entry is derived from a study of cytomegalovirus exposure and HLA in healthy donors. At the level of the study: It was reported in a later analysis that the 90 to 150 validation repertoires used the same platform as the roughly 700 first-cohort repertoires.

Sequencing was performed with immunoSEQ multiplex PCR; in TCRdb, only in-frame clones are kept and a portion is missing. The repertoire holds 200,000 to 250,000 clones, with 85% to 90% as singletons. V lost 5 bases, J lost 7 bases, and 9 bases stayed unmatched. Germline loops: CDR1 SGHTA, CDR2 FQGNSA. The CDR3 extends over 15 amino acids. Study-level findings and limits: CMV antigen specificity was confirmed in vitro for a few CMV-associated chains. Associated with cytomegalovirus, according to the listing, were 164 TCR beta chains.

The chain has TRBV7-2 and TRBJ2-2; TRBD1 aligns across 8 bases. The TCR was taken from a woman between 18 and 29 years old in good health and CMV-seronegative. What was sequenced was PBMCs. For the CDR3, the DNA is TGTGCCAGCAGCCTCAACACCGACAGGGGCGGGGAGCTGTTTTTT. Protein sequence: CASSLNTDRGGELFF.